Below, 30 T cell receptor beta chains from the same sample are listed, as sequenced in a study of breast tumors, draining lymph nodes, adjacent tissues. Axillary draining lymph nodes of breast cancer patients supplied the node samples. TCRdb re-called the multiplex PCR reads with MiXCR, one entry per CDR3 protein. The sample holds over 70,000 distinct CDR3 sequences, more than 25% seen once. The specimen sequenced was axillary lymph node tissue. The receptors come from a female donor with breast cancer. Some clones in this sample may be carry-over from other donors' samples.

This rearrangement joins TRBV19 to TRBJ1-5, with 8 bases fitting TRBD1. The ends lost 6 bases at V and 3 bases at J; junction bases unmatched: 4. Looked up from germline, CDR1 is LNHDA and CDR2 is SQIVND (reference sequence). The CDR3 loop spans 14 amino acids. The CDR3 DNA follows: TGTGCCAGTAGGCTGACAGGGGCCAATCAGCCCCAGCATTTT. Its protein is CASRLTGANQPQHF.

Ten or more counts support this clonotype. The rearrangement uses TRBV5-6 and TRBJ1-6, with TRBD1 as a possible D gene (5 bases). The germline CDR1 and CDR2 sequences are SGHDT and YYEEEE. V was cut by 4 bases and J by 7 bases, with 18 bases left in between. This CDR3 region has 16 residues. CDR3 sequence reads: CASSGRDLRGNSPLHF. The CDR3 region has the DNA TGTGCCAGCAGCGGACGGGACCTAAGAGGGAATTCACCCCTCCACTTT.

The CDR3 nucleotides read TGTGCCAGCAGCTTAGGTCTAGCCACAGATACGCAGTATTTT. Protein sequence: CASSLGLATDTQYF. V usage is TRBV7-3 and J usage is TRBJ2-3, with a tentative D call TRBD2 (5 bases). The V and J ends lost 2 bases and 2 bases respectively, with 8 bases between them. The CDR3 runs 14 residues. CDR1 is SGHTA, CDR2 FQGTGA, per germline.

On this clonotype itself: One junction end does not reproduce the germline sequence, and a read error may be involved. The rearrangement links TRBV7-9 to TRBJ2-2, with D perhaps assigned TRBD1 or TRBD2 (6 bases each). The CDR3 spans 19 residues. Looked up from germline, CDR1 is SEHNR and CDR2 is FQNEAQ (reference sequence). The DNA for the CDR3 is TGTGCCAGCAGCTCCCTAGACGGGATAGGGGGGATGAACCCCGGGGAGCTGTTTTTT. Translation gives CASSSLDGIGGMNPGELFF.

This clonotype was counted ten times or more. CDR3 sequence: CASSIEVSGNTIYF. The CDR3 DNA reads as TGTGCCAGTAGTATAGAGGTCTCTGGAAACACCATATATTTT. The V and J genes are TRBV19 and TRBJ1-3, with unresolved D. Between the trimmed V and J ends, which lost 0 bases and 0 bases, there was a span of 3 bases. The germline V gene has CDR1 LNHDA and CDR2 SQIVND (reference sequence). The CDR3 loop spans 14 amino acids. Complete variable domain (other parts from reference TRBV19 and TRBJ1-3): DGGITQSPKYLFRKEGQNVTLSCEQNLNHDAMYWYRQDPGQGLRLIYYSQIVNDFQKGDIAEGYSVSREKKESFPLTVTSAQKNPTAFYLCASSIEVSGNTIYFGEGSWLTVV.

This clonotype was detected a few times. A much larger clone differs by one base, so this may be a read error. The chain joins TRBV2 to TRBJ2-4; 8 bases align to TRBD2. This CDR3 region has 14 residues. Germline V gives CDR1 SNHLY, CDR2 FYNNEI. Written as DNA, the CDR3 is TGTGCCAGCAGGGAAGCGGGAGCCAAAAACACTCAGTACTTC. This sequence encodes CASREAGAKNTQYF.

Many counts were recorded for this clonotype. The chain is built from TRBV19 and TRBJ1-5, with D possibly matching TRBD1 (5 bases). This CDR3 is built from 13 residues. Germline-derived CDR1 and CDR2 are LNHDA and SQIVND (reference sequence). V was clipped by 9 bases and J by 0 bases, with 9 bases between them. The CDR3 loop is CASRDYSNQPQHF. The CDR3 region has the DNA TGTGCCAGCCGGGACTATAGCAATCAGCCCCAGCATTTT.

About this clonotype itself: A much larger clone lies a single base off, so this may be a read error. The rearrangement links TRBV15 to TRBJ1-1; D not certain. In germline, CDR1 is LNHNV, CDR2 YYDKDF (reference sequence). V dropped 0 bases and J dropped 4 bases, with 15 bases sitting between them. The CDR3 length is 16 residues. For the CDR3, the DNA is TGTGCCACCAGCAGAGACGCCGGGGTGTTGAGCACTGAAGCTTTCTTT. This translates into CATSRDAGVLSTEAFF.

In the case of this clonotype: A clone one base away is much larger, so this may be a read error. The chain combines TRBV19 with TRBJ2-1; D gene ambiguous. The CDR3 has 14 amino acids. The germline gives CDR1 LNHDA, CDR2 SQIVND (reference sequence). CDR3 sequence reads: CASSIKFPNNERFF. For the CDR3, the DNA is TGTGCCAGTAGTATTAAATTTCCGAACAATGAGCGGTTCTTC.

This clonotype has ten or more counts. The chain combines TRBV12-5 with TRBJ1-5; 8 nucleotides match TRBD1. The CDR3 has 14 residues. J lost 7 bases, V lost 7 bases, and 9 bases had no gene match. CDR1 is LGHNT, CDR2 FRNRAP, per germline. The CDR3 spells CASVGQGLSQPQHF. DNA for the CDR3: TGTGCTAGTGTTGGACAGGGATTATCGCAGCCCCAGCATTTT.

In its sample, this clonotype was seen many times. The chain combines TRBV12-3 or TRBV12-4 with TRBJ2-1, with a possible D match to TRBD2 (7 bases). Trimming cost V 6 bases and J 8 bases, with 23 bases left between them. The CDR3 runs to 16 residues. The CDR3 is CASSRLGAGEWYEQFF. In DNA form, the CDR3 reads TGTGCCAGCAGCAGGCTGGGGGCGGGAGAGTGGTATGAGCAGTTCTTC.

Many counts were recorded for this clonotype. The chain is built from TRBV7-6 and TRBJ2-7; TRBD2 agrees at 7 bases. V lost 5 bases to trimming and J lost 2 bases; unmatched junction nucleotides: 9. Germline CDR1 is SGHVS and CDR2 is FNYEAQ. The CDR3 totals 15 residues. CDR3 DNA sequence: TGTGCCAGCAGCGCCAGCGGGATAGGAACCTACGAGCAGTACTTC. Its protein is CASSASGIGTYEQYF.

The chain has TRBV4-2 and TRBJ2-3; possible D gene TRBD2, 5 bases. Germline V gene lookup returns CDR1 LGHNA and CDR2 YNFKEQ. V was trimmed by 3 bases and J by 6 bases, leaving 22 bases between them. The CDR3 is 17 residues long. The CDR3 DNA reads TGTGCCAGCAGCCACGATCCGGAGGAAGGGATTGAGGATACGCAGTATTTT. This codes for CASSHDPEEGIEDTQYF.

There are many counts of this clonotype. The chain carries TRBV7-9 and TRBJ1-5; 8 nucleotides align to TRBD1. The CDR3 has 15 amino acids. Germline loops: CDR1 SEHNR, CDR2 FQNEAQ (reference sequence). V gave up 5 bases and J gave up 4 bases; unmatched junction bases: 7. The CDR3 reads CASSLQGGINQPQHF. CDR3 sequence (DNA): TGTGCCAGCAGCCTACAGGGGGGCATAAATCAGCCCCAGCATTTT.

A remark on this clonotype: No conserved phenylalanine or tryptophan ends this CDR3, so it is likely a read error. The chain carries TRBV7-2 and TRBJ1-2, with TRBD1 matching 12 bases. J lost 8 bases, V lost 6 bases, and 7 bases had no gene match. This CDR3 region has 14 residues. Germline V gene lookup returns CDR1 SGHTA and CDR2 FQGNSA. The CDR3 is CASSSGQGARGYTL. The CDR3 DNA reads TGTGCCAGCAGTTCGGGACAGGGGGCGCGAGGCTACACCCTC.

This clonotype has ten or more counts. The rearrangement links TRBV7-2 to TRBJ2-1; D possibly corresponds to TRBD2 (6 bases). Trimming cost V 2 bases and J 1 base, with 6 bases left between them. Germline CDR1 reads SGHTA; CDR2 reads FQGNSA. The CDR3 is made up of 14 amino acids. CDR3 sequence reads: CASSLSGSYNEQFF. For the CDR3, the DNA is TGTGCCAGCAGCTTAAGCGGGTCCTACAATGAGCAGTTCTTC.

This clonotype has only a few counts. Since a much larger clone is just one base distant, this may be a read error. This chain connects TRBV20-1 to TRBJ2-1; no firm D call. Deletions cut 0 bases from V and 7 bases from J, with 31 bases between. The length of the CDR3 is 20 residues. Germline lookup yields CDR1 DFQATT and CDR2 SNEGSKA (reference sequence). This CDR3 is CSARDDLDRSRRLVTNEQFF. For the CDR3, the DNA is TGCAGTGCTAGAGATGATCTGGACCGTTCCCGTCGACTCGTTACAAATGAGCAGTTCTTC.

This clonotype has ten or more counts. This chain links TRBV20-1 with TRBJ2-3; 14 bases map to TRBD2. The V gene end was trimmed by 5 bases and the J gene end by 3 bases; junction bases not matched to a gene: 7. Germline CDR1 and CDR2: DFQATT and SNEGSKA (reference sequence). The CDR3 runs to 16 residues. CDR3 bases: TGCAGTGCTGCCGCCGGGACTAGCGGGAGAACAGATACGCAGTATTTT. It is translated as CSAAAGTSGRTDTQYF.

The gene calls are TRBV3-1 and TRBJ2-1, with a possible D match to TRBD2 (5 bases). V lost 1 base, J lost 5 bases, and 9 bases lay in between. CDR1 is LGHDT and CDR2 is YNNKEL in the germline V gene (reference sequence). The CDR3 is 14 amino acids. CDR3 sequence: CASSQASGNNEQFF. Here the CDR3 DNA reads TGTGCCAGCAGCCAAGCCAGCGGCAACAATGAGCAGTTCTTC.

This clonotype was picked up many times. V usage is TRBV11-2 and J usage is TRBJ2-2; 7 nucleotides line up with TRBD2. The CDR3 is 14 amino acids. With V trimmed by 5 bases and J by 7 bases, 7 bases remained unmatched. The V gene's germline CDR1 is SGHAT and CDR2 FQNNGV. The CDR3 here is CASSLGRGLGELFF. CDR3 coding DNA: TGTGCCAGCAGCCTGGGGAGGGGCCTCGGGGAGCTGTTTTTT. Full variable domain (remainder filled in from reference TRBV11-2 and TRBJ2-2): EAGVAQSPRYKIIEKRQSVAFWCNPISGHATLYWYQQILGQGPKLLIQFQNNGVVDDSQLPKDRFSAERLKGVDSTLKIQPAKLEDSAVYLCASSLGRGLGELFFGEGSRLTVL.

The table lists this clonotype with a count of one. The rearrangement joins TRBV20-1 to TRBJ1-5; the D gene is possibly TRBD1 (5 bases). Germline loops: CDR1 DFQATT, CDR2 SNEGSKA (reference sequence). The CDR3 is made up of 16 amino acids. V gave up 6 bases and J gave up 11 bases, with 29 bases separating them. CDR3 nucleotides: TGCAGTGCACGAACGGGACTAGCGGGAGAAATTGAGACCCAGCATTTT. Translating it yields CSARTGLAGEIETQHF.

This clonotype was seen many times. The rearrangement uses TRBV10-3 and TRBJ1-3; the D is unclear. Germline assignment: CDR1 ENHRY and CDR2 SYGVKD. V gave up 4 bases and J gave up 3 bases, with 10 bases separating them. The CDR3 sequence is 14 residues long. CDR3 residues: CAISVTVVGNTIYF. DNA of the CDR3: TGTGCCATCAGTGTAACAGTGGTTGGAAACACCATATATTTT.

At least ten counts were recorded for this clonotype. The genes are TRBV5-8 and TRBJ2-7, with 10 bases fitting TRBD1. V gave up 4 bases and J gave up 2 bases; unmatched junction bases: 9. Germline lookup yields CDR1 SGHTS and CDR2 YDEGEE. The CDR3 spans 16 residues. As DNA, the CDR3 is TGTGCCAGCAGCCCGGACCGGGACAGGGGCCCCTACGAGCAGTACTTC. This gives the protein CASSPDRDRGPYEQYF.

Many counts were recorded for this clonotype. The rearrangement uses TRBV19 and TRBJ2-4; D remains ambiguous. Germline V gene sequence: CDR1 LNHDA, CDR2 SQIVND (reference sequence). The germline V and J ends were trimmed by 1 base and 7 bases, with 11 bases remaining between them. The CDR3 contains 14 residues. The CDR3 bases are TGTGCCAGTAGTATAGTGGGGTTTAAGAACATTCAGTACTTC. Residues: CASSIVGFKNIQYF.

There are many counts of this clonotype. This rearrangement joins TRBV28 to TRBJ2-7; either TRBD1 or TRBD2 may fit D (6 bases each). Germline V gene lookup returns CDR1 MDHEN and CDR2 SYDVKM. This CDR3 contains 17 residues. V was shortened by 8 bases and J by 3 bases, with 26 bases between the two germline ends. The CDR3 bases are TGTGCCAGCGCACGAGGGGGTGCCGTGCGGGGTGGCTACGAGCAGTACTTC. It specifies CASARGGAVRGGYEQYF.

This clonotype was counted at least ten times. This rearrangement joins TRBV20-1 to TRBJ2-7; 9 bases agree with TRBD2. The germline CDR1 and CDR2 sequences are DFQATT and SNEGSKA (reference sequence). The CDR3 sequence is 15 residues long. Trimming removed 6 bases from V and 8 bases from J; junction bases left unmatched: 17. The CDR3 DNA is TGCAGTGCGACCTGGGCGGGAGGGCCAAATGGACAGCAGTACTTC. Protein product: CSATWAGGPNGQQYF.

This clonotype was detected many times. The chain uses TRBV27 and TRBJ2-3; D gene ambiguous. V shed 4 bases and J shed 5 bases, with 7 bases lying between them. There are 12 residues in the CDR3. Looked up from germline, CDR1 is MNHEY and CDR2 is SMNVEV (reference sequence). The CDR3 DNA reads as TGTGCCAGCAGTTCCTATGTAGATACGCAGTATTTT. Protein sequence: CASSSYVDTQYF.

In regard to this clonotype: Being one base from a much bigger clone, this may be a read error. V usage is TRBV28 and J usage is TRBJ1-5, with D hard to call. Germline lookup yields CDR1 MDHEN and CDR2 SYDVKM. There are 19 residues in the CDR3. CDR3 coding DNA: TGTGCCAGCAGTTTACAGCCCCTGCAGGAGAAGGGCAGCAATCGGCCCCAGCATTTT. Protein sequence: CASSLQPLQEKGSNRPQHF.

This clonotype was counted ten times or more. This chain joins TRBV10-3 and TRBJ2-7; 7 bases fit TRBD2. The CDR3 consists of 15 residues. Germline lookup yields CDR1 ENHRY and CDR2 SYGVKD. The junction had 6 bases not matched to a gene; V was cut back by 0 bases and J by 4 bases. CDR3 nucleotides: TGTGCCATCAGTGAGTCTATGCGGGGGAATTACGAGCAGTACTTC. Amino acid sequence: CAISESMRGNYEQYF.

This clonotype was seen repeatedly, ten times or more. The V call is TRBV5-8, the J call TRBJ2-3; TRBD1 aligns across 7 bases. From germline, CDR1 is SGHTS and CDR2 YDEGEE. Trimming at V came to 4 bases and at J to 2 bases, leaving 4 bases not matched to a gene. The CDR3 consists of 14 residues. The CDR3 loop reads CASSRTGYTDTQYF. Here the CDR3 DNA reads TGTGCCAGCAGCAGGACAGGCTACACAGATACGCAGTATTTT.